This T cell receptor beta chain was recorded in a study of cytomegalovirus exposure and HLA in healthy donors. This CDR3 is built from 13 residues. Germline V CDR1 and CDR2: MNHEY, SVGAGI. Deletions cut 8 bases from V and 5 bases from J, with 15 bases between. PCR employed 60 Vbeta and 13 Jbeta primers. Sequenced by immunoSEQ multiplex PCR; TCRdb stores in-frame clones only, minus some. Altogether about 180,000 clones are present, roughly 75% being singletons, with the ten largest covering under 2%. The receptor comes from a woman in her 30s in good health and CMV-seronegative. The sample comprised PBMCs. The V gene is TRBV6-5, the J gene TRBJ1-1; no clear D. CDR3: CASVRAAETEAFF. In DNA, the CDR3 is TGTGCCAGCGTGAGGGCAGCTGAAACTGAAGCTTTCTTT.